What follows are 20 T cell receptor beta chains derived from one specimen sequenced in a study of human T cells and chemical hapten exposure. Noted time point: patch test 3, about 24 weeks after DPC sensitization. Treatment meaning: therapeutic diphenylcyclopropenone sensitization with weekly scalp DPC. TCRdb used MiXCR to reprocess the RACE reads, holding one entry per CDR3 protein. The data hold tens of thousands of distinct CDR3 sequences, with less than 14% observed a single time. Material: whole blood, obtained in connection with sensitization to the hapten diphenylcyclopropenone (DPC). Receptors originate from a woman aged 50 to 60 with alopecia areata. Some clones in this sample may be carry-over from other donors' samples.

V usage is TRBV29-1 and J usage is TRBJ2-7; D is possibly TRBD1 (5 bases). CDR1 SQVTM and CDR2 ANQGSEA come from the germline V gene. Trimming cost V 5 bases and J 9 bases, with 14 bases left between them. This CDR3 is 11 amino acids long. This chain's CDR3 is CSVQTEARQYF. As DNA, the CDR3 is TGCAGCGTTCAGACAGAAGCGCGGCAGTACTTC.

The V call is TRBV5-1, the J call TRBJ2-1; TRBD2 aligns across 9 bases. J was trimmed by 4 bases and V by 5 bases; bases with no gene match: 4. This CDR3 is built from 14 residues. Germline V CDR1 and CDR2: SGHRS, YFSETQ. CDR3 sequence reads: CASSSSGEYNEQFF. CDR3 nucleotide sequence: TGCGCCAGCAGTTCTAGCGGGGAGTACAATGAGCAGTTCTTC.

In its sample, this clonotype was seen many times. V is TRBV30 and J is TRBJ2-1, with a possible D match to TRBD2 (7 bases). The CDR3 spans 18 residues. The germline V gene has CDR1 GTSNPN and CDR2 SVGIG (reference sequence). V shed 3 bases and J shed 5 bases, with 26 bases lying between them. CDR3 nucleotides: TGTGCCTGGAGCGGGGGCCAGGGAGGCCCTGGGAGGGACAATGAGCAGTTCTTC. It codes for CAWSGGQGGPGRDNEQFF.

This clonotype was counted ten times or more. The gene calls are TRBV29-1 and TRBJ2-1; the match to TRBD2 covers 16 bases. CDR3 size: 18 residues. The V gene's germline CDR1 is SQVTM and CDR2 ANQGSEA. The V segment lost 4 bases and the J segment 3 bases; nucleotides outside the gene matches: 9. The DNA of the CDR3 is TGCAGCGTTGGGGGACTAGCGGGAGGGCCATTCCTCTACAATGAGCAGTTCTTC. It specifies CSVGGLAGGPFLYNEQFF.

CDR3 protein: CASGSGPPYNEQFF. CDR3 DNA: TGTGCCAGCGGTAGCGGCCCCCCTTACAATGAGCAGTTCTTC. The V and J genes are TRBV6-5 and TRBJ2-1, with TRBD2 as a possible D gene (6 bases). Germline V lookup: CDR1 MNHEY, CDR2 SVGAGI. V was trimmed by 8 bases and J by 4 bases, leaving 15 bases between them. The CDR3 spans 14 residues.

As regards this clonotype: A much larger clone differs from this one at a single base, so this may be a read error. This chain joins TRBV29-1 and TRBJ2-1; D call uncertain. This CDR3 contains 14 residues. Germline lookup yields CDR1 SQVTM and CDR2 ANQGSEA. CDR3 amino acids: CRVDSVSSYNEQFF. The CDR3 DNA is TGCAGAGTTGATAGTGTCAGCTCCTACAATGAGCAGTTCTTC.

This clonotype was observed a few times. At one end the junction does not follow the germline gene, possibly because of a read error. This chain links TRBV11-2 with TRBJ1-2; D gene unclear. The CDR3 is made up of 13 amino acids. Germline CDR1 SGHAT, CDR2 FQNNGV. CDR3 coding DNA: TGTGCCAGCAGCCAAAGGCAGGCCCCCGGCGCCGCCTTC. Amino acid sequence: CASSQRQAPGAAF.

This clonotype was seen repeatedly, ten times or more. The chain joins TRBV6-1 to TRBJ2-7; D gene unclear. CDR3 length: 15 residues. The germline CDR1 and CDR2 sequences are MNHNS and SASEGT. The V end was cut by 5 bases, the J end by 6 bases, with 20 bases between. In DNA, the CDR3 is TGTGCCAGCAGTCTCGCCCTTAATAGTGGTCGCGAGCAGTACTTC. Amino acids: CASSLALNSGREQYF.

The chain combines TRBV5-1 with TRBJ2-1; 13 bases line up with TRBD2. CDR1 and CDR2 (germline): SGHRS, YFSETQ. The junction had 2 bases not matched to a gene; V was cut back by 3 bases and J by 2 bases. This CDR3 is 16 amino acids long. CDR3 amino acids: CASSSGTSGTYNEQFF. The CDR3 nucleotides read TGCGCCAGCAGCTCAGGGACTAGCGGGACCTACAATGAGCAGTTCTTC.

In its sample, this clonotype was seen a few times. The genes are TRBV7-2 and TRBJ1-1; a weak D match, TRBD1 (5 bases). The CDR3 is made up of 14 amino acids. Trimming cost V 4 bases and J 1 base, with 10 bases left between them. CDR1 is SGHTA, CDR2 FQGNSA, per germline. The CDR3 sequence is CASSSQGQNTEAFF. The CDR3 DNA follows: TGTGCCAGCAGCTCCCAAGGACAGAACACTGAAGCTTTCTTT.

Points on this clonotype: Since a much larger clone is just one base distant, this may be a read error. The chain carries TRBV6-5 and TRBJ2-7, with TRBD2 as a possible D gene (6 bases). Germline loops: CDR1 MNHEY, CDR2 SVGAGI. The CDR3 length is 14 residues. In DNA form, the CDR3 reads TGTGCCAGCAGTTGGCGGGGCGCTTCCTACGGGCAGTACTTC. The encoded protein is CASSWRGASYGQYF.

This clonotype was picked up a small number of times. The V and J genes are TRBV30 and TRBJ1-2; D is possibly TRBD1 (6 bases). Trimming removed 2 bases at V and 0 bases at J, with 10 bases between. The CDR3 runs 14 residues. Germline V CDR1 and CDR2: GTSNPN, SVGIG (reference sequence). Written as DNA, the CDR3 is TGTGCCTGGAGTTACAGGGCCGCTAACTATGGCTACACCTTC. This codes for CAWSYRAANYGYTF.

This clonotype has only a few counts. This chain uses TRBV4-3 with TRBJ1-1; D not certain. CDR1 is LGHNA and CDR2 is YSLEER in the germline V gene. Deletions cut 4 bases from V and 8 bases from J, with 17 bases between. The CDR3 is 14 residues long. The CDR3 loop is CASSPAAVGTEAFF. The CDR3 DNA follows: TGCGCCAGCAGCCCCGCAGCCGTTGGAACGGAAGCTTTCTTT.

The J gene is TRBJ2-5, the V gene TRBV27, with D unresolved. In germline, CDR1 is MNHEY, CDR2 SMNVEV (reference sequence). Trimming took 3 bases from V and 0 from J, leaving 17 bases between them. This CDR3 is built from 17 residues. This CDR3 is CASSFYQASSHQETQYF. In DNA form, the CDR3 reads TGTGCCAGCAGTTTTTATCAGGCTAGTAGCCACCAAGAGACCCAGTACTTC.

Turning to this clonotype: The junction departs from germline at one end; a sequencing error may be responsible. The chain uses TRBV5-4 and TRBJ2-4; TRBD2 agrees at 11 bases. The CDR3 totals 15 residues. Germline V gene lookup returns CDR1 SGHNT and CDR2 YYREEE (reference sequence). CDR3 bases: TGTGTCAGCAGCCGTACTAGCGGGAGTTTGAACATTCAGTACTTC. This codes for CVSSRTSGSLNIQYF.

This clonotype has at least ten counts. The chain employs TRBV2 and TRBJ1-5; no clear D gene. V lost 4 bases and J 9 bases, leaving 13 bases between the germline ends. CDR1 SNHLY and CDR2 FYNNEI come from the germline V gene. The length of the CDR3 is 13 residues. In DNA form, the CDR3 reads TGTGCCAGCAGTGGGGGAGGGATAATGCCCCAGCATTTT. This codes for CASSGGGIMPQHF.

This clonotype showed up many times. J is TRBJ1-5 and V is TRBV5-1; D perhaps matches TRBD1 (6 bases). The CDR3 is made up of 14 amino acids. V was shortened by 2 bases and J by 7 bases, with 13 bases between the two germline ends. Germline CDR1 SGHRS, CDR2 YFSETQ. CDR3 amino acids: CASSLGGAGQPQHF. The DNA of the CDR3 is TGCGCCAGCAGCTTAGGGGGGGCTGGACAGCCCCAGCATTTT.

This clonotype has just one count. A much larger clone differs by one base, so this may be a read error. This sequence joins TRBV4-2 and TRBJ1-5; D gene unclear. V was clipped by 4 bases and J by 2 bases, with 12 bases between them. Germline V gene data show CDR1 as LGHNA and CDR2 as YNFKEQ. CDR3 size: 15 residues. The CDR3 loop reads CASSRVGSGNQPQHF. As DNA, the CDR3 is TGTGCCAGCAGCCGAGTGGGAAGCGGCAATCAGCCCCAGCATTTT.

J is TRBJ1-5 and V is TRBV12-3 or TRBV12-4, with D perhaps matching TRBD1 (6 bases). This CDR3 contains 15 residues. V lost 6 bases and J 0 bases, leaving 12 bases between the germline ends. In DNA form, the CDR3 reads TGTGCCAGCAGCCTACAGGGAATTAGCAATCAGCCCCAGCATTTT. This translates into CASSLQGISNQPQHF.

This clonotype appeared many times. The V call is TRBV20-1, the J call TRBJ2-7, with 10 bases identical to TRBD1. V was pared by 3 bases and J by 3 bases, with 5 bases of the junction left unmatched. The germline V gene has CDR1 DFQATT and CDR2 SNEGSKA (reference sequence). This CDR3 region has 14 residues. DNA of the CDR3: TGCAGTGCTAGGGCCGGGACAGGGGACTACGAGCAGTACTTC. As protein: CSARAGTGDYEQYF.